A selection of T cell receptor beta chains follows, all from one sample in a study of OX40 agonist ivuxolimab in advanced cancers. The method was immunoSEQ multiplex PCR; TCRdb's version includes in-frame clones alone and lacks a portion of them. The sample includes some 68,000 clones, roughly 86% of them seen just once. The source material was CD4+ or CD8+ T cells sorted from blood, sampled in a trial of the OX40 agonist ivuxolimab. All receptors derive from an adult with an advanced solid tumor such as melanoma, head and neck, liver or kidney cancer. CDR3s include the opening cysteine and the closing phenylalanine or tryptophan. A D gene is named only where the DNA matches it firmly. Rows may omit the clone size; those that give it use once, few, many or a size class.

CDR3 DNA | CDR3 protein | D gene | J gene | clone size | V gene
TGCGCCAGCAGTGTGATAAGCGGTTCTGTTGCAGATACGCAGTATTTT | CASSVISGSVADTQYF | . | TRBJ2-3 | . | TRBV10-2
TGTGCCAGTAGTCCCTGGACAGGGAGGGGCACTGAAGCTTTCTTT | CASSPWTGRGTEAFF | TRBD1 | TRBJ1-1 | few | TRBV19
TGTGCCAGCAGCTTGGAGAGAGGGGAGGTCTACAATGAGCAGTTCTTC | CASSLERGEVYNEQFF | . | TRBJ2-1 | few | TRBV5-6
TGTGCCAGCAGCTCAGCAAGAAACGAGCAGTACTTC | CASSSARNEQYF | . | TRBJ2-7 | . | TRBV7-9
TGTGCCAGCCCTACACGGGGGGAAATAATGGGAGGATCCTACAATGAGCAGTTCTTC | CASPTRGEIMGGSYNEQFF | TRBD2 | TRBJ2-1 | few | TRBV18
TGCAGCGTTGGGGTGACAGGGGCGGACATTCAGTACTTC | CSVGVTGADIQYF | TRBD1 | TRBJ2-4 | . | TRBV29-1
TGTGCCATCAGTGCCGGGAGTTACGAGCAGTACTTC | CAISAGSYEQYF | . | TRBJ2-7 | . | TRBV10-3
TGTGCCAGCTCACTAGCGGGGGTCTTCACAGATACGCAGTATTTT | CASSLAGVFTDTQYF | TRBD2 | TRBJ2-3 | . | TRBV18
TGTGCCAGCAGCCGGGGGGCCGTAGATACGCAGTATTTT | CASSRGAVDTQYF | . | TRBJ2-3 | . | TRBV11-2
TGTGCCAGCAGTGCGAACTTCCTCCGGGACAGCCAAGAGACCCAGTACTTC | CASSANFLRDSQETQYF | TRBD1 | TRBJ2-5 | . | TRBV6-1
TGTGCCAGCAGCGCACAGGGGTGGGACGAGCAGTACTTC | CASSAQGWDEQYF | TRBD1 | TRBJ2-7 | . | TRBV9
TGTGCCAGCAGCGGTTACAGTACCGGGGAGCTGTTTTTT | CASSGYSTGELFF | . | TRBJ2-2 | . | TRBV7-9
TGTGCCAGCAGCCGAGGACTGGCCTACGAGCAGTACTTC | CASSRGLAYEQYF | . | TRBJ2-7 | . | TRBV5-4
TGTGCCAGCAGTGCCGCAGGGGTAACTGAAGCTTTCTTT | CASSAAGVTEAFF | . | TRBJ1-1 | . | TRBV28
TGTGCCAGCAGTGCCGACAGGGGAGTAGATGAGCAGTTCTTC | CASSADRGVDEQFF | TRBD1 | TRBJ2-1 | . | TRBV2